This is a list of T cell receptor beta chains from one sample in a study of OX40 agonist ivuxolimab in advanced cancers. TCRdb keeps only in-frame clones here, not all; method: immunoSEQ multiplex PCR. The table shows 25,000 to 35,000 clones, with roughly 68% occurring only once. The material was CD4+ or CD8+ T cells sorted from blood, obtained in a trial of the OX40 agonist ivuxolimab. These receptor sequences come from an adult with an advanced solid tumor such as melanoma, head and neck, liver or kidney cancer. Both conserved end residues are part of each CDR3. The order of the fields is V gene, clone size, D gene, J gene, CDR3 protein, CDR3 DNA. The D gene is left open where the match is weak. The listing skips clone size in some rows; elsewhere it reads once, few, many or a size class.

TRBV4-1,NA,NA,TRBJ1-4,CASSRRQDEKLFF,TGCGCCAGCAGCCGAAGACAGGATGAAAAACTGTTTTTT
TRBV6-5,medium-sized,NA,TRBJ1-5,CASRKTGDNQPQHF,TGTGCCAGCAGGAAGACAGGAGACAATCAGCCCCAGCATTTT
TRBV12-1,few,NA,TRBJ2-5,CASSARRSGGAETQYF,TGTGCCAGCAGCGCCCGTCGTAGCGGGGGGGCGGAGACCCAGTACTTC
TRBV30,few,TRBD1,TRBJ1-3,CAWSAGQGYTIYF,TGTGCCTGGAGTGCGGGACAGGGCTACACCATATATTTT
TRBV10-3,NA,TRBD1,TRBJ1-2,CAISETGGSGYTF,TGTGCCATCAGCGAGACAGGGGGGTCGGGCTACACCTTC
TRBV11-2,NA,NA,TRBJ1-2,CASSLDAGGSYGYTF,TGTGCCAGCAGCTTAGATGCCGGGGGGTCCTATGGCTACACCTTC
TRBV18,NA,NA,TRBJ2-3,CASSPHREADTQYF,TGTGCCAGCTCACCACACAGGGAGGCAGATACGCAGTATTTT
TRBV4-3,NA,NA,TRBJ2-1,CASSQVAKEQFF,TGCGCCAGCAGCCAAGTCGCCAAGGAGCAGTTCTTC
TRBV2,NA,NA,TRBJ1-5,CASSGQYDMGQPQHF,TGTGCCAGCAGCGGACAGTATGATATGGGACAGCCCCAGCATTTT
TRBV11-3,NA,NA,TRBJ2-6,CASSPRGVGANVLTF,TGTGCCAGCAGCCCGAGGGGTGTTGGGGCCAACGTCCTGACTTTC
TRBV6-1,once,NA,TRBJ2-3,CASSEALLPDTQYF,TGTGCCAGCAGTGAAGCGCTTCTCCCAGATACGCAGTATTTT
TRBV7-9,NA,NA,TRBJ1-4,CASSSTTGRNEKLFF,TGTGCCAGCAGCTCTACTACAGGGAGGAATGAAAAACTGTTTTTT
TRBV7-9,once,NA,TRBJ2-3,CASSLARTTDTQYF,TGTGCCAGCAGCTTAGCTCGGACCACAGATACGCAGTATTTT
TRBV7-2,NA,NA,TRBJ2-5,CASSLDSRETQYF,TGTGCCAGCAGCTTGGACAGTCGAGAGACCCAGTACTTC
TRBV27,once,NA,TRBJ1-1,CASSLVGGTEAFF,TGTGCCAGCAGTTTAGTGGGGGGGACTGAAGCTTTCTTT
TRBV27,NA,TRBD1,TRBJ2-7,CASRASGQGARDEQYF,TGTGCCAGCAGGGCCAGCGGACAGGGGGCGAGAGACGAGCAGTACTTC
TRBV27,few,NA,TRBJ1-5,CASSLDRVSNQPQHF,TGTGCCAGCAGTTTAGATCGGGTCAGCAATCAGCCCCAGCATTTT
TRBV5-5,NA,NA,TRBJ2-5,CASSPGEGRQETQYF,TGTGCCAGCAGCCCAGGGGAGGGTCGGCAAGAGACCCAGTACTTC
TRBV18,few,NA,TRBJ2-1,CASSSSSQGLERFF,TGTGCCAGCTCATCGTCCTCACAGGGTCTGGAGCGGTTCTTC
TRBV6-6,once,NA,TRBJ1-2,CASRRGSDYGYTF,TGTGCCAGCCGGAGGGGGTCGGATTATGGCTACACCTTC
TRBV6-5,NA,TRBD2,TRBJ2-3,CASSYGAGVVTDTQYF,TGTGCCAGCAGTTACGGAGCGGGGGTCGTCACAGATACGCAGTATTTT
TRBV15,NA,TRBD1,TRBJ1-2,CATSMDIQGIGKGYTF,TGTGCCACCAGCATGGATATACAGGGGATAGGGAAAGGCTACACCTTC
TRBV6-1,once,TRBD1,TRBJ2-5,CAGWGQEVQETQYF,TGTGCCGGTTGGGGACAGGAGGTACAAGAGACCCAGTACTTC
TRBV6-1,NA,NA,TRBJ1-5,CASSGVGAREPQHF,TGTGCCAGCAGTGGGGTAGGGGCCAGAGAGCCCCAGCATTTT
TRBV4-2,NA,NA,TRBJ2-3,CASSQGVGSENTQYF,TGTGCCAGCAGCCAAGGTGTCGGTTCAGAAAATACGCAGTATTTT
TRBV6-1,NA,NA,TRBJ1-1,CASSGQIGRDTEAFF,TGTGCCAGCAGTGGACAAATAGGCCGAGACACTGAAGCTTTCTTT
TRBV11-2,once,NA,TRBJ2-7,CASSRGGSVNSYEQYF,TGTGCCAGCAGCCGAGGAGGCTCGGTAAACTCCTACGAGCAGTACTTC
TRBV5-6,few,TRBD2,TRBJ2-2,CASSGPTSLESGELFF,TGTGCCAGCAGCGGGCCGACTAGCTTGGAATCCGGGGAGCTGTTTTTT
TRBV2,NA,NA,TRBJ2-7,CASNPGSYEQYF,TGTGCCAGCAACCCGGGATCCTACGAGCAGTACTTC
TRBV6-5,NA,TRBD1,TRBJ1-2,CASSFGTGAYGYTF,TGTGCCAGCAGTTTCGGGACAGGGGCCTATGGCTACACCTTC
TRBV2,NA,TRBD1,TRBJ1-5,CASSETGSNQPQHF,TGTGCCAGCAGTGAGACAGGGAGCAATCAGCCCCAGCATTTT
TRBV5-4,medium-sized,TRBD1,TRBJ1-2,CASSPGGQGARGYTF,TGTGCCAGCAGCCCGGGAGGACAGGGGGCAAGGGGCTACACCTTC
TRBV13,medium-sized,NA,TRBJ2-1,CASSLGAGEQFF,TGTGCCAGCAGCTTAGGCGCAGGAGAGCAGTTCTTC
TRBV27,NA,NA,TRBJ2-2,CASSRGADGELFF,TGTGCCAGCAGCCGGGGGGCGGACGGGGAGCTGTTTTTT
TRBV27,NA,TRBD1,TRBJ1-2,CASSPRRQGYYGYTF,TGTGCCAGCAGTCCTCGCCGACAGGGGTACTATGGCTACACCTTC
TRBV11-2,once,NA,TRBJ1-1,CASSSTTTGMGTEAFF,TGTGCCAGCAGCTCTACAACTACAGGGATGGGCACTGAAGCTTTCTTT
TRBV9,NA,TRBD1,TRBJ1-2,CASSVAGGADYGYTF,TGTGCCAGCAGCGTAGCAGGGGGCGCGGACTATGGCTACACCTTC
TRBV6-1,NA,TRBD1,TRBJ1-2,CASSAGTGFLLGYGYTF,TGTGCCAGCAGTGCTGGGACAGGGTTTCTTTTGGGCTATGGCTACACCTTC
TRBV2,few,NA,TRBJ1-5,CASRGVSAYQPQHF,TGTGCCAGCAGAGGTGTAAGCGCGTATCAGCCCCAGCATTTT
TRBV11-2,NA,NA,TRBJ2-4,CASSLEPGSIQYF,TGTGCCAGCAGCTTAGAACCGGGGAGCATTCAGTACTTC